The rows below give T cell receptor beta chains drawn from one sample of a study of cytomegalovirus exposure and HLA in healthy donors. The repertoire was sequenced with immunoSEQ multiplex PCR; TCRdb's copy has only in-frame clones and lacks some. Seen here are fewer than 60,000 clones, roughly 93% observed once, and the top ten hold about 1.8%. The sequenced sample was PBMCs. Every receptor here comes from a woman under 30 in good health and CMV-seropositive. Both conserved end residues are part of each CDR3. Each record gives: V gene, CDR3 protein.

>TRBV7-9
CASSLALGQGHNEQFF
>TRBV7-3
CASSNFRGLAGTTDTQYF
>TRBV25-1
CASSESSGSFSGNTIYF
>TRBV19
CASSPPRDTGELFF
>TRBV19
CASSTGKVAGFDEQYF
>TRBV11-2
CASGSLALGETQYF
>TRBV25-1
CASSVALGGVSYEQYF
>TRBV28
CASSSDSLNQPQHF
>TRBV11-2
CASSLAGTANYEQYF
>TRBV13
CASSSSDSYEQYF
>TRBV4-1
CASSQWRALTVGNTEAFF
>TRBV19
CASGGTFYGYTF
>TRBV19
CASSQGLAGGLNEQFF
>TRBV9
CASSTGVGQYEQYF
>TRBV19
CASSILSTGELFF
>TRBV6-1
CASSEVAGTGGHEQYF
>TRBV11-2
CASSHAGSGDTQYF
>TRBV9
CASSVRGGRGPSTDTQYF
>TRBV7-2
CASSLGTITGRGEKLFF
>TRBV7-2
CASSFFTGKYEQYF
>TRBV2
CASRARETDTQYF
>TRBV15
CATSRDVHRSDEQYF
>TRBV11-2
CASSLFRGATDTQYF
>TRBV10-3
CAISPGTGGYTF
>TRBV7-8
CASSLDRTYEQYF
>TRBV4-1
CASSQAAGRTDTQYF
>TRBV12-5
CASGLVLGGEANYGYTF
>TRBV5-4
CASSSWTGRVGEKLFF
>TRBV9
CASSAGGQGYYEQYF
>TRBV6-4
CASSSRGGTDTQYF
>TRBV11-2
CASSPRPWENEGGYTF
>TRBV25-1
CASSETGLAYEQYF
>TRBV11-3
CASSLDTDSNEQYF
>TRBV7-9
CASSLGTGTGGEQYF
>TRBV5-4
CASTWGQGGDTEAFF
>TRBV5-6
CASSSGPSYEQYF
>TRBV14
CASSQRETDGELFF
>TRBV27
CASSGTDYGYTF
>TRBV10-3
CAISGGQGAQQPQHF
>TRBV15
CATSIGTGVGTGELFF
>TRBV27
CASRETGGAGYTF
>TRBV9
CASSVGADTNTEAFF
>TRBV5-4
CASSSGTGETQYF
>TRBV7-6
CASSPRQGWFYGYTF
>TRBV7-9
CASSLQNSPLHF
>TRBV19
CASSIGQEETQYF